The rows below give T cell receptor beta chains drawn from one sample of a study of blood T cells in healthy people across ages. From the 5' RACE reads, TCRdb called clonotypes with MiXCR, one entry per CDR3 protein. The table includes around 580,000 distinct CDR3 sequences, 40% to 50% detected once. Sequencing used blood. Receptor source: a man older than 75 in good health. CDR3s include the opening cysteine and the closing phenylalanine or tryptophan. A D gene is named only where the DNA matches it firmly. Clone sizes are given selectively: once, few, many, or a class where the clone is expanded.

j_gene: TRBJ2-3
v_gene: TRBV7-2
d_gene: NA
abundance: few
CDR3aa: CASSDEGGRGTQYF
CDR3nt: TGTGCCAGCAGCGACGAGGGGGGGCGGGGAACGCAGTATTTT

j_gene: TRBJ2-7
v_gene: TRBV7-2
d_gene: NA
abundance: NA
CDR3aa: CASSSILDYEQYF
CDR3nt: TGTGCCAGCAGCTCCATACTCGACTACGAGCAGTACTTC

j_gene: TRBJ1-3
v_gene: TRBV3-1
d_gene: NA
abundance: NA
CDR3aa: CASSPLAGNTIYF
CDR3nt: TGTGCCAGCAGCCCCCTGGCTGGAAACACCATATATTTT

j_gene: TRBJ2-3
v_gene: TRBV20-1
d_gene: NA
abundance: NA
CDR3aa: CSARSRTRRATDTQYF
CDR3nt: TGCAGTGCTAGATCGAGGACTCGTCGGGCCACAGATACGCAGTATTTT

j_gene: TRBJ2-3
v_gene: TRBV29-1
d_gene: TRBD1
abundance: few
CDR3aa: CSGDRGDTQYF
CDR3nt: TGCAGCGGCGACAGGGGAGATACGCAGTATTTT

j_gene: TRBJ2-5
v_gene: TRBV2
d_gene: TRBD1
abundance: NA
CDR3aa: CASSGNRGRQETQYF
CDR3nt: TGTGCCAGCAGTGGGAACAGGGGGCGTCAAGAGACCCAGTACTTC

j_gene: TRBJ2-7
v_gene: TRBV29-1
d_gene: NA
abundance: NA
CDR3aa: CSVRRGTSSYEQYF
CDR3nt: TGCAGCGTGAGAAGAGGAACTTCCTCCTACGAGCAGTACTTC

j_gene: TRBJ2-3
v_gene: TRBV15
d_gene: NA
abundance: NA
CDR3aa: CAASRDDASRDTQYF
CDR3nt: TGTGCCGCCAGCAGAGATGACGCATCTAGGGATACGCAGTATTTT

j_gene: TRBJ2-5
v_gene: TRBV7-9
d_gene: NA
abundance: many
CDR3aa: CASSLAGVLGETQYF
CDR3nt: TGTGCCAGCAGCTTAGCGGGAGTTCTGGGAGAGACCCAGTACTTC

j_gene: TRBJ2-1
v_gene: TRBV27
d_gene: TRBD2
abundance: NA
CDR3aa: CASSPRRLANERFF
CDR3nt: TGTGCCAGCAGTCCACGACGACTAGCCAATGAGCGGTTCTTC

j_gene: TRBJ2-3
v_gene: TRBV7-2
d_gene: NA
abundance: NA
CDR3aa: CASSLVGLAADTQYF
CDR3nt: TGTGCCAGCAGCTTAGTCGGGCTAGCTGCAGATACGCAGTATTTT

j_gene: TRBJ1-4
v_gene: TRBV10-3
d_gene: NA
abundance: NA
CDR3aa: CASRARGTENEKLFF
CDR3nt: TGTGCCTCCAGAGCCCGCGGGACGGAAAATGAAAAACTGTTTTTT

j_gene: TRBJ1-2
v_gene: TRBV6-5
d_gene: NA
abundance: many
CDR3aa: CASSYSPGTDYGYTF
CDR3nt: TGTGCCAGCAGTTACAGTCCCGGGACGGACTATGGCTACACCTTC

j_gene: TRBJ2-7
v_gene: TRBV6-1
d_gene: NA
abundance: NA
CDR3aa: CASKAGDTRSYEQYF
CDR3nt: TGTGCCAGCAAGGCTGGGGACACTAGGTCCTACGAGCAGTACTTC

j_gene: TRBJ2-7
v_gene: TRBV6-5
d_gene: NA
abundance: few
CDR3aa: CASSHPGEYEQYF
CDR3nt: TGTGCCAGCAGCCACCCGGGGGAGTACGAGCAGTACTTC

j_gene: TRBJ2-4
v_gene: TRBV27
d_gene: NA
abundance: NA
CDR3aa: CASKLGYRAGGKNIQYF
CDR3nt: TGTGCCAGCAAACTTGGGTACAGGGCCGGGGGCAAAAACATTCAGTACTTC

j_gene: TRBJ1-1
v_gene: TRBV7-9
d_gene: NA
abundance: NA
CDR3aa: CASSSPGVMNTEAFF
CDR3nt: TGTGCCAGCAGCTCCCCCGGGGTAATGAACACTGAAGCTTTCTTT

j_gene: TRBJ2-1
v_gene: TRBV11-3
d_gene: TRBD1
abundance: NA
CDR3aa: CASSPEGGGYNEQFF
CDR3nt: TGTGCCAGCAGCCCCGAAGGGGGCGGCTACAATGAGCAGTTCTTC

j_gene: TRBJ1-1
v_gene: TRBV6-5
d_gene: NA
abundance: few
CDR3aa: CASSYSTGGMNTEAFF
CDR3nt: TGTGCCAGCAGTTACTCGACGGGGGGCATGAACACTGAAGCTTTCTTT

j_gene: TRBJ2-2
v_gene: TRBV7-3
d_gene: TRBD2
abundance: NA
CDR3aa: CASSRGLAGAHNTGELFF
CDR3nt: TGTGCCAGCAGCCGCGGACTAGCGGGAGCCCATAACACCGGGGAGCTGTTTTTT

j_gene: TRBJ1-2
v_gene: TRBV12-3/TRBV12-4
d_gene: NA
abundance: few
CDR3aa: CASSLWGEGYTF
CDR3nt: TGTGCCAGCAGTTTATGGGGGGAAGGCTACACCTTC

j_gene: TRBJ1-1
v_gene: TRBV29-1
d_gene: NA
abundance: NA
CDR3aa: CSVSRGEGYEAFF
CDR3nt: TGCAGCGTGTCTAGGGGGGAAGGGTATGAAGCTTTCTTT

j_gene: TRBJ2-7
v_gene: TRBV6-2/TRBV6-3
d_gene: NA
abundance: NA
CDR3aa: CASSVLARSYEQYF
CDR3nt: TGTGCCAGCAGTGTACTAGCTCGCTCCTACGAGCAGTACTTC

j_gene: TRBJ2-7
v_gene: TRBV6-2/TRBV6-3
d_gene: TRBD2
abundance: many
CDR3aa: CASSYAKGTNEQYF
CDR3nt: TGTGCCAGCAGTTACGCGAAGGGGACTAACGAGCAGTACTTC

j_gene: TRBJ2-1
v_gene: TRBV20-1
d_gene: TRBD2
abundance: NA
CDR3aa: CSASGGRVNNEQFF
CDR3nt: TGCAGTGCTAGTGGCGGGAGAGTTAACAATGAGCAGTTCTTC

j_gene: TRBJ1-2
v_gene: TRBV19
d_gene: NA
abundance: NA
CDR3aa: CATGRVNYGYTF
CDR3nt: TGTGCCACCGGGAGGGTTAACTATGGCTACACCTTC

j_gene: TRBJ2-5
v_gene: TRBV9
d_gene: TRBD1
abundance: NA
CDR3aa: CASSRGTGQETQYF
CDR3nt: TGTGCCAGCAGCAGAGGGACAGGGCAAGAGACCCAGTACTTC

j_gene: TRBJ1-2
v_gene: TRBV20-1
d_gene: TRBD1
abundance: many
CDR3aa: CSARTGGVLNGYTF
CDR3nt: TGCAGTGCTAGGACAGGGGGCGTTTTAAATGGCTACACCTTC

j_gene: TRBJ1-6
v_gene: TRBV25-1
d_gene: NA
abundance: NA
CDR3aa: CASSELGGDSPLHF
CDR3nt: TGTGCCAGCAGTGAATTGGGGGGGGATTCACCCCTCCACTTT